The TCR beta chain described here comes from a study of T-cell reconstitution after alpha-beta-depleted transplantation in children. This CDR3 has 17 residues. From germline, CDR1 is SGHRS and CDR2 YFSETQ. The germline V and J ends were trimmed by 7 bases and 6 bases, with 23 bases remaining between them. The TCRbeta library was prepared with unique molecular identifiers. TCRdb re-called the PCR reads through MiXCR, storing one row per CDR3 protein. Altogether some 840,000 distinct CDR3 sequences are present, 16% being singletons, with the ten largest covering approximately 5%. The chain recombines TRBV5-1 with TRBJ1-6, with TRBD1 as a possible D gene (5 bases). This TCR was sampled from a male patient younger than 18 who had a stem cell transplant for acute lymphoblastic leukemia, so the T cells may come from the graft donor. Specimen: PBMCs, mostly from graft donor cells, collected 360 days after TCRalphabeta/CD19-depleted stem cell transplant. CDR3: CASRSPPGVYGNSPLHF. As DNA, the CDR3 is TGCGCCAGCCGCTCGCCGCCGGGGGTCTACGGTAATTCACCCCTCCACTTT.